This T cell receptor beta chain was captured by sequencing in a study of glioma-infiltrating T cells. This clonotype occurred many times. Amplification of TCR alpha and beta CDR3 regions from RNA used iRepertoire nested multiplex PCR. Input was roughly 85-450 ng of tissue mRNA or PBMC total RNA. Using its own MiXCR run on the multiplex PCR reads, TCRdb lists one record per CDR3 protein. The data show approximately 90,000 distinct CDR3 sequences, roughly 23% seen once. Germline V gene sequence: CDR1 MNHEY, CDR2 SMNVEV (reference sequence). The germline V and J ends were trimmed by 6 bases and 5 bases, with 16 bases remaining between them. The CDR3 is 14 residues long.

The chain couples TRBV27 to TRBJ1-2; D might be TRBD1 (5 bases). Sequenced sample: glioma tissue, nonneoplastic brain tissue, or PBMCs (not recorded which). The source of this sequence is a human donor with low-grade glioma or glioblastoma, undergoing nonglioma brain surgery, or in good health (not recorded which). The CDR3 bases are TGTGCCAGCAGGCTTGGGGGTCGCGATTATGGCTACACCTTC. Encoded protein: CASRLGGRDYGYTF.